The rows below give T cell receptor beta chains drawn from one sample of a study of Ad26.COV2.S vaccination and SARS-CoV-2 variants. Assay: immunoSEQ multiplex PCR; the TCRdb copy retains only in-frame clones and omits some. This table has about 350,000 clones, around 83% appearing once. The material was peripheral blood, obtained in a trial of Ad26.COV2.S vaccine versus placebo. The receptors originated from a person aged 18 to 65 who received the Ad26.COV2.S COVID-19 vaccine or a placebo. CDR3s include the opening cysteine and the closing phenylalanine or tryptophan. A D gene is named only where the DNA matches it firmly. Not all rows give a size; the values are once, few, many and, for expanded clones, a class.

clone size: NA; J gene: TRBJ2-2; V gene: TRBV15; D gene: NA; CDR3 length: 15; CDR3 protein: CATSRDSVGTGELFF; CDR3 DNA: TGTGCCACCAGCAGAGATTCGGTGGGCACCGGGGAGCTGTTTTTT
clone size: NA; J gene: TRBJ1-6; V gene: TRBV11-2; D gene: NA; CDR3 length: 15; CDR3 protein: CASSLTSNYNSPLHF; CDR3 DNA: TGTGCCAGCAGCCTTACTTCCAACTATAATTCACCCCTCCACTTT
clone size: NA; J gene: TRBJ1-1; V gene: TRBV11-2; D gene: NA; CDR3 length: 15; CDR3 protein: CASSPATGLNTEAFF; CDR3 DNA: TGTGCCAGCAGTCCAGCAACAGGGCTGAACACTGAAGCTTTCTTT
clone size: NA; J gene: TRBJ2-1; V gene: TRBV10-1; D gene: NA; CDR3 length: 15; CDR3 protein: CASSESGIAYNEQFF; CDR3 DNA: TGCGCCAGCAGTGAGTCCGGGATTGCCTACAATGAGCAGTTCTTC
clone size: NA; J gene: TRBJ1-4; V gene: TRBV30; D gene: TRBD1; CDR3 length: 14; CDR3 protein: CAWWQTGGNEKLFF; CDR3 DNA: TGTGCCTGGTGGCAGACAGGGGGAAATGAAAAACTGTTTTTT
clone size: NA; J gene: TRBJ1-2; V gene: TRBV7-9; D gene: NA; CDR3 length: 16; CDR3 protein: CASSLLQGEGVLGYTF; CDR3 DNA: TGTGCCAGCAGCTTATTACAGGGAGAGGGGGTATTAGGCTACACCTTC
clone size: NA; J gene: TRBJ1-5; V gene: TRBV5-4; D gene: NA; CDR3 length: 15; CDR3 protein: CASSFRGGSNQPQHF; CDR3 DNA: TGTGCCAGCAGCTTCAGGGGTGGTAGCAATCAGCCCCAGCATTTT
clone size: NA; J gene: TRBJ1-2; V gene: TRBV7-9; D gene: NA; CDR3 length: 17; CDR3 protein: CASSTPGRGGQADGYTF; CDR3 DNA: TGTGCCAGCAGCACCCCTGGTCGCGGGGGGCAGGCGGATGGCTACACCTTC
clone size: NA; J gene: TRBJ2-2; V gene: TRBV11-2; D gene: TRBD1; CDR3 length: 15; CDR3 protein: CASSSITGATGELFF; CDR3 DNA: TGTGCCAGCAGCTCAATTACAGGGGCCACCGGGGAGCTGTTTTTT
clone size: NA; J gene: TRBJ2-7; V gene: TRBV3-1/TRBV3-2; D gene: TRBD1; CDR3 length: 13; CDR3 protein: CASSPGGSYEQYF; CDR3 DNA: TGTGCCAGCAGCCCAGGGGGCAGTTACGAGCAGTACTTC
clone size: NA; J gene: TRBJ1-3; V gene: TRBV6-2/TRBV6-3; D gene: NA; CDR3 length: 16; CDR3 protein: CASSYSGGSRGNTIYF; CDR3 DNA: TGTGCCAGCAGTTACTCGGGAGGGAGCCGAGGAAACACCATATATTTT
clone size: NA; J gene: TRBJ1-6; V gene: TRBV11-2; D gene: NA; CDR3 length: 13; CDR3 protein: CASSLVYNSPLHF; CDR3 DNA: TGTGCCAGCAGCCTCGTTTATAATTCACCCCTCCACTTT
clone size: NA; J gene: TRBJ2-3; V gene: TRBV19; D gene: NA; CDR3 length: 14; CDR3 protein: CASSIARLRDTQYF; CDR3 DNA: TGTGCCAGTAGTATCGCTAGATTGAGAGATACGCAGTATTTT
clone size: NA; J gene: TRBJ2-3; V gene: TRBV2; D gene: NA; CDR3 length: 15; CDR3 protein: CASSDVGGRADTQYF; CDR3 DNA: TGTGCCAGCAGTGACGTTGGGGGGCGGGCAGATACGCAGTATTTT
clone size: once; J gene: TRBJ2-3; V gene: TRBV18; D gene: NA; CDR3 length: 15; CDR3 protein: CASSPRTGRADTQYF; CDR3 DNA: TGTGCCAGCTCACCAAGAACAGGGCGCGCAGATACGCAGTATTTT
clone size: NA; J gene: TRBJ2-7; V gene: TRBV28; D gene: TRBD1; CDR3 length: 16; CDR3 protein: CASSLRGQGAHYEQYF; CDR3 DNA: TGTGCCAGCAGCCTCCGGGGGCAGGGGGCGCACTACGAGCAGTACTTC
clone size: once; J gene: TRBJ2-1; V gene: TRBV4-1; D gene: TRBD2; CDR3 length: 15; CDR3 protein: CASSHLLAGLDEQFF; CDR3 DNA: TGCGCCAGCAGCCATTTACTAGCGGGGTTGGATGAGCAGTTCTTC